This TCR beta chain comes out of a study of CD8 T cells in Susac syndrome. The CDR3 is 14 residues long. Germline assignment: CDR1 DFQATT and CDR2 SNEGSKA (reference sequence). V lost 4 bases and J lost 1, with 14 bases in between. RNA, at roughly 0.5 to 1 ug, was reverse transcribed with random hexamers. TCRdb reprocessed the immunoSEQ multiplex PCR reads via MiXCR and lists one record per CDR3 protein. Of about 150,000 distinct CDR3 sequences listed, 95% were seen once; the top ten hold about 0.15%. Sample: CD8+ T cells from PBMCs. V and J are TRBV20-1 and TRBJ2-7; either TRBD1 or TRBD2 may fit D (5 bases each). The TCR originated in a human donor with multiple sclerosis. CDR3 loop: CSATRDGNSYEQYV. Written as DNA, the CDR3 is TGCAGTGCTACTAGGGACGGTAATTCCTACGAGCAGTACGTC.